The 26 T cell receptor beta chains in this list originate from one sample, sequenced in a study of T cell responses to AZD1222 COVID-19 vaccine. Libraries were prepared by immunoSEQ multiplex PCR; TCRdb keeps only in-frame clonotypes and omits some of them. The sample includes approximately 150,000 clones, around 94% of them seen just once. Sequencing was performed on peripheral blood, taken on day 0 of AZD1222 vaccination. Every receptor here comes from an adult in good health.

This chain links TRBV28 with TRBJ1-2, with D unclear. Trimming stripped 1 base from V and 8 bases from J, with 8 bases between. Germline lookup yields CDR1 MDHEN and CDR2 SYDVKM. The CDR3 has 12 amino acids. For the CDR3, the DNA is TGTGCCAGCAGTTTATATACCACAGGCTACACCTTC. This sequence encodes CASSLYTTGYTF.

This clone is medium-sized within its sample. V is TRBV5-1 and J is TRBJ2-5; D unclear. V lost 0 bases to trimming and J lost 0 bases, with 6 bases between them. Germline V gene data show CDR1 as SGHRS and CDR2 as YFSETQ. The CDR3 has 14 amino acids. The DNA for the CDR3 is TGCGCCAGCAGCTTGGGCCTGAACCAAGAGACCCAGTACTTC. This encodes CASSLGLNQETQYF.

The chain employs TRBV6-7 and TRBJ1-4; no definite D call. TRBV6-7 is placed among ORFs of uncertain function. The length of the CDR3 is 13 residues. Trimming pared 5 bases from V and 8 bases from J, leaving 12 bases between. The CDR3 protein is CASSTLREEKLFF. The CDR3 nucleotides are TGTGCCAGCAGTACCCTCCGGGAAGAAAAACTGTTTTTT.

The chain links TRBV3-1 (or the pseudogene TRBV3-2) to TRBJ2-1; TRBD1 matches 8 bases. Germline lookup yields CDR1 LGHDT and CDR2 YNNKEL (reference sequence). Unmatched junction bases numbered 6, after V lost 0 bases and J lost 8 bases. The CDR3 is 15 residues long. CDR3 protein: CASSQDRTGWDEQFF. The CDR3 DNA is TGTGCCAGCAGCCAAGATCGGACAGGGTGGGATGAGCAGTTCTTC.

CDR3 in DNA: TGTGCCAGCAGCTTAGTATGGGGCGGCTCTGGAAACACCATATATTTT. Protein: CASSLVWGGSGNTIYF. The chain joins TRBV7-2 to TRBJ1-3; D might be TRBD1 (5 bases). Germline V gene data show CDR1 as SGHTA and CDR2 as FQGNSA. Trimming took off 1 base at V and 0 bases at J, with 10 bases between the two ends. The CDR3 is made up of 16 amino acids.

This clone was detected only once. The CDR3 is CASSLGRGLYTEAFF. CDR3 DNA sequence: TGTGCCAGCAGTTTAGGCAGGGGGTTGTACACTGAAGCTTTCTTT. V is TRBV28 and J is TRBJ1-1, with 7 bases fitting TRBD1. Germline V CDR1 and CDR2: MDHEN, SYDVKM. V lost 2 bases to trimming and J lost 3 bases; unmatched junction nucleotides: 6. This CDR3 contains 15 residues.

The J gene is TRBJ2-5, the V gene TRBV29-1; D gene unclear. The ends were cut back, 1 base at V and 5 bases at J, with 5 bases in the middle. The CDR3 is 11 residues long. Germline CDR1 and CDR2: SQVTM and ANQGSEA. CDR3 amino acids: CSVEGLETQYF. CDR3 DNA sequence: TGCAGCGTTGAAGGATTGGAGACCCAGTACTTC.

This clone has more than one count but fewer than ten. The chain has TRBV2 and TRBJ1-3; 7 bases match TRBD1. V lost 4 bases and J lost 1; bases outside the gene matches: 7. There are 16 residues in the CDR3. Germline CDR1 reads SNHLY; CDR2 reads FYNNEI. The CDR3 DNA reads TGTGCCAGCAGTGCTTTACAGGGGACTTCTGGAAACACCATATATTTT. It codes for CASSALQGTSGNTIYF.

The V gene is TRBV6-5, the J gene TRBJ2-5; D unclear. Germline CDR1 and CDR2: MNHEY and SVGAGI. This CDR3 has 13 residues. Trimming took off 7 bases at V and 5 bases at J, with 14 bases between the two ends. CDR3 DNA: TGTGCCAGCAAGGTCCAGAGCTTTGAGACCCAGTACTTC. The encoded protein is CASKVQSFETQYF.

The chain carries TRBV6-4 and TRBJ2-3, with D possibly matching TRBD2 (6 bases). Deletions cut 3 bases from V and 0 bases from J, with 10 bases between. The CDR3 contains 15 residues. CDR1 MRHNA and CDR2 SNTAGT come from the germline V gene. CDR3 amino acids: CASSETAGSTDTQYF. The DNA for the CDR3 is TGTGCCAGCAGTGAAACGGCGGGGAGCACAGATACGCAGTATTTT.

V and J are TRBV5-4 and TRBJ2-5; D gene uncertain. CDR3 length: 11 amino acids. V was pared by 2 bases and J by 5 bases, with 4 bases between. The germline gives CDR1 SGHNT, CDR2 YYREEE (reference sequence). The CDR3 sequence is CASSFRETQYF. The CDR3 region has the DNA TGTGCCAGCAGCTTCAGGGAGACCCAGTACTTC.

The chain recombines TRBV5-1 with TRBJ2-7, with 9 bases aligning to TRBD2. The CDR3 runs to 15 residues. V shed 0 bases and J 8 bases; nucleotides not matched to a gene: 9. Germline values: CDR1 SGHRS, CDR2 YFSETQ. In DNA, the CDR3 is TGCGCCAGCAGCTTGGGTAATAGCGGGGGCGAGAAGCAGTACGTC. Translation gives CASSLGNSGGEKQYV.

This chain uses TRBV28 with TRBJ1-5, with D hard to call. The CDR3 has 14 residues. V gave up 6 bases and J gave up 2 bases, with 11 bases separating them. Germline V CDR1 and CDR2: MDHEN, SYDVKM. The CDR3 loop reads CASSLTVGNQPQHF. The CDR3 nucleotides are TGTGCCAGCAGCCTAACGGTCGGCAATCAGCCCCAGCATTTT.

The chain carries TRBV4-2 and TRBJ2-4; 14 nucleotides align to TRBD2. This CDR3 is built from 15 residues. The germline gives CDR1 LGHNA, CDR2 YNFKEQ. V trimming: 1 base; J trimming: 12 bases; junction bases outside the gene matches: 5. CDR3 residues: CASSQVGLAGVDQYF. The CDR3 DNA reads as TGTGCCAGCAGCCAAGTGGGACTAGCGGGGGTTGATCAGTACTTC.

The rearrangement links TRBV7-9 to TRBJ2-3; unclear D gene. Germline-derived CDR1 and CDR2 are SEHNR and FQNEAQ (reference sequence). The CDR3 extends over 12 amino acids. Trimming took off 1 base at V and 8 bases at J, with 7 bases between the two ends. Here the CDR3 reads CASSLGGSTQYF. Here the CDR3 DNA reads TGTGCCAGCAGCTTAGGAGGAAGTACGCAGTATTTT.

CDR3 nucleotide sequence: TGCGCCAGCAGCCAAGATCGGAGGACTGAAGCTTTCTTT. Its translation: CASSQDRRTEAFF. J is TRBJ1-1 and V is TRBV4-3; D gene uncertain. V lost 0 bases to trimming and J lost 5 bases, with 7 bases between them. The germline V gene has CDR1 LGHNA and CDR2 YSLEER. There are 13 residues in the CDR3.

Written as DNA, the CDR3 is TGCGCCAGCAGCCAGTGGCCTAGCGGGAGTTCAGAGACCCAGTACTTC. Encoded protein: CASSQWPSGSSETQYF. The chain carries TRBV4-1 and TRBJ2-5; 10 bases agree with TRBD2. This CDR3 has 16 residues. V shed 3 bases, J shed 4 bases, and the junction held 8 bases outside the gene matches. Germline V gene sequence: CDR1 MGHRA, CDR2 YSYEKL.

The J gene is TRBJ2-2, the V gene TRBV18; D remains ambiguous. In germline, CDR1 is KGHSH, CDR2 LQKENI. V was clipped by 1 base and J by 6 bases, with 12 bases between them. This CDR3 has 15 amino acids. The CDR3 region is CASSPLDPPAGELFF. In DNA, the CDR3 is TGTGCCAGCTCACCACTGGACCCGCCGGCCGGGGAGCTGTTTTTT.

The chain recombines TRBV5-1 with TRBJ1-1; D is uncertain. The CDR3 spans 13 residues. Germline V gene data show CDR1 as SGHRS and CDR2 as YFSETQ. V dropped 0 bases and J dropped 8 bases, with 11 bases sitting between them. CDR3 in amino acids: CASSLDAAGEAFF. CDR3 nucleotide sequence: TGCGCCAGCAGCTTGGATGCGGCAGGAGAAGCTTTCTTT.

The CDR3 reads CASSLDKGVTQYF. The CDR3 region has the DNA TGTGCCAGCAGCTTAGACAAGGGAGTGACGCAGTATTTT. The V gene is TRBV7-3, the J gene TRBJ2-3; possibly TRBD2 for D (5 bases). Trimming pared 2 bases from V and 9 bases from J, leaving 12 bases between. The CDR3 is 13 amino acids. Per the germline V gene, CDR1 is SGHTA and CDR2 is FQGTGA.

The chain joins TRBV6-4 to TRBJ2-1, with no clear D. The CDR3 loop spans 13 amino acids. Germline V gene lookup returns CDR1 MRHNA and CDR2 SNTAGT. V lost 3 bases and J lost 6, with 9 bases in between. DNA of the CDR3: TGTGCCAGCAGTGATCCATATGTCAATGAGCAGTTCTTC. Its translation: CASSDPYVNEQFF.

The chain's CDR3 is CASSPGAGSLASNQPQHF. CDR3 coding DNA: TGTGCCAGCAGCCCGGGGGCAGGGTCCCTTGCTAGCAATCAGCCCCAGCATTTT. The chain is built from TRBV7-9 and TRBJ1-5, with a possible D match to TRBD1 (6 bases). In germline, CDR1 is SEHNR, CDR2 FQNEAQ (reference sequence). The germline V and J ends were trimmed by 5 bases and 0 bases, with 20 bases remaining between them. CDR3 length: 18 amino acids. Complete variable domain (other parts from reference TRBV7-9 and TRBJ1-5): DTGVSQNPRHKITKRGQNVTFRCDPISEHNRLYWYRQTLGQGPEFLTYFQNEAQLEKSRLLSDRFSAERPKGSFSTLEIQRTEQGDSAMYLCASSPGAGSLASNQPQHFGDGTRLSIL.

J is TRBJ2-3 and V is TRBV6-2 or TRBV6-3; 10 bases agree with TRBD2. Trimming cost V 4 bases and J 5 bases; bases outside gene matches: 3. The CDR3 extends over 14 amino acids. CDR1 and CDR2 (germline): MNHEY, SVGEGT. CDR3 region: CASSWLAGVDTQYF. CDR3 DNA sequence: TGTGCCAGCAGTTGGCTAGCGGGAGTAGATACGCAGTATTTT.

The genes are TRBV28 and TRBJ1-5; TRBD1 is a possible D gene (6 bases). The CDR3 has 17 amino acids. The ends were cut back, 4 bases at V and 0 bases at J, with 16 bases in the middle. Germline lookup yields CDR1 MDHEN and CDR2 SYDVKM. The chain's CDR3 is CASSSPPGAYSNQPQHF. CDR3 coding DNA: TGTGCCAGCAGTTCACCTCCGGGGGCTTATAGCAATCAGCCCCAGCATTTT.

This clone appeared a single time. In DNA, the CDR3 is TGCAGTGCTAGGGGACTAGAGACCCAGTACTTC. Encoded protein: CSARGLETQYF. The rearrangement uses TRBV20-1 and TRBJ2-5; perhaps TRBD2 as D (6 bases). This CDR3 is built from 11 residues. Germline CDR1 is DFQATT and CDR2 is SNEGSKA (reference sequence). V was cut by 3 bases and J by 4 bases, with 6 bases left in between.

This clone was seen more than once but under ten times. V is TRBV19 and J is TRBJ1-5; D possibly corresponds to TRBD1 (5 bases). Germline CDR1 LNHDA, CDR2 SQIVND (reference sequence). CDR3 length equals 15 residues. The V and J ends lost 3 bases and 4 bases respectively, with 13 bases between them. The CDR3 DNA reads TGTGCCAGTAGTATTGAGGCAGGGCTAAATCAGCCCCAGCATTTT. This encodes CASSIEAGLNQPQHF.